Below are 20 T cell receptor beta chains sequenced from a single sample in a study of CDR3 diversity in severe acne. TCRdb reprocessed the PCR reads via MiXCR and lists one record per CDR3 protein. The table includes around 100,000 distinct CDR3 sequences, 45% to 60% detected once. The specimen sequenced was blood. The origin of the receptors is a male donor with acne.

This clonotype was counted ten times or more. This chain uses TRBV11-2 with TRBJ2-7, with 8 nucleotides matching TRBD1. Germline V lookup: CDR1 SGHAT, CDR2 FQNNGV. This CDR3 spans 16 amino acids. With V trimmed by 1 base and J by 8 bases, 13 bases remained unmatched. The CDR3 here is CASSLAPGQGGPKQYF. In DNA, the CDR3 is TGTGCCAGCAGCTTAGCCCCTGGACAGGGCGGACCCAAGCAGTACTTC.

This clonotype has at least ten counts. CDR3 residues: CASSRESRGSGNTIYF. The CDR3 bases are TGTGCCAGCTCACGGGAATCCAGGGGCTCTGGAAACACCATATATTTT. This sequence joins TRBV18 and TRBJ1-3; a weak D match, TRBD1 (6 bases). This CDR3 has 16 residues. V shed 4 bases and J shed 0 bases, with 13 bases lying between them. Germline V CDR1 and CDR2: KGHSH, LQKENI.

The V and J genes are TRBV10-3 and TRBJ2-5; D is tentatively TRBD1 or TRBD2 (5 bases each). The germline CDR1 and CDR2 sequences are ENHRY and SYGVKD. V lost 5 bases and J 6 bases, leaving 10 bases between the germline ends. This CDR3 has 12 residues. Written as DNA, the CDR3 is TGTGCCATCAGTCGGGACGAAAAGACCCAGTACTTC. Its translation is CAISRDEKTQYF.

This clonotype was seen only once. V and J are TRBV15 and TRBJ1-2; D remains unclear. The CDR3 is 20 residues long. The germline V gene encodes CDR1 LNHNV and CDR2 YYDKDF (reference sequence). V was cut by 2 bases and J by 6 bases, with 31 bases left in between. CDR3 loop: CATSRTRIGRPEGWLHGYTF. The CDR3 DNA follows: TGTGCCACCAGCAGAACTCGAATTGGACGGCCGGAGGGTTGGTTGCATGGCTACACCTTC.

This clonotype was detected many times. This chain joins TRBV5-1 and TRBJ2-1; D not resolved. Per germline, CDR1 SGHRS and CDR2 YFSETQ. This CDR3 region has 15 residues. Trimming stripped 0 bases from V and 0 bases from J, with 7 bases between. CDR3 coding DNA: TGCGCCAGCAGCTTGGTGCGCAGCTCCTACAATGAGCAGTTCTTC. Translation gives CASSLVRSSYNEQFF. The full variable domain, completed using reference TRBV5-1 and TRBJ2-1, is KAGVTQTPRYLIKTRGQQVTLSCSPISGHRSVSWYQQTPGQGLQFLFEYFSETQRNKGNFPGRFSGRQFSNSRSEMNVSTLELGDSALYLCASSLVRSSYNEQFFGPGTRLTVL.

The CDR3 protein is CASSLTGDFYDEQFF. The CDR3 DNA is TGCGCCAGCAGCTTGACAGGGGACTTCTATGATGAGCAGTTCTTC. This rearrangement joins TRBV5-1 to TRBJ2-1, with TRBD1 as a possible D gene (7 bases). The CDR3 contains 15 residues. V lost 1 base to trimming and J lost 8 bases, with 16 bases between them. CDR1 and CDR2 from the germline V gene are SGHRS and YFSETQ.

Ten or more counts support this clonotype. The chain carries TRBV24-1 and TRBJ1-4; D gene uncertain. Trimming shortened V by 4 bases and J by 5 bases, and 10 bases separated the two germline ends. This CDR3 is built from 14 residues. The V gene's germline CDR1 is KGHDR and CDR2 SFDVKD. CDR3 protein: CATSDVSDNEKLFF. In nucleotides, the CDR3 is TGTGCCACCAGTGACGTCTCCGACAATGAAAAACTGTTTTTT.

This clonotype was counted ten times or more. In nucleotides, the CDR3 is TGCAGCGTTGGGGACAGGGGCCTAAAGGAAGGCTACACCTTC. Translating gives CSVGDRGLKEGYTF. J is TRBJ1-2 and V is TRBV29-1; 10 nucleotides line up with TRBD1. CDR3 size: 14 residues. Trimming cost V 4 bases and J 8 bases; bases outside gene matches: 10. Germline V gene sequence: CDR1 SQVTM, CDR2 ANQGSEA.

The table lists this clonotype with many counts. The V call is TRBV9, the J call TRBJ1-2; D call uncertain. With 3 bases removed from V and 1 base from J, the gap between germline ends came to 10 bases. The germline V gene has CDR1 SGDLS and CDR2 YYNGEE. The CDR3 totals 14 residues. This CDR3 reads CASSGGRSNYGYTF. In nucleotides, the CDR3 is TGTGCCAGCAGCGGGGGTCGGAGTAACTATGGCTACACCTTC.

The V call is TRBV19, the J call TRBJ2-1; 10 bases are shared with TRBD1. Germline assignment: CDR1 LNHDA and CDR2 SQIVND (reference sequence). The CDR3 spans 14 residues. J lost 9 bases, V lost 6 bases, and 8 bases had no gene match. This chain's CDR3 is CASSRQGACGEQFF. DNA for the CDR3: TGTGCCAGTAGCCGACAGGGGGCTTGCGGTGAGCAGTTCTTC.

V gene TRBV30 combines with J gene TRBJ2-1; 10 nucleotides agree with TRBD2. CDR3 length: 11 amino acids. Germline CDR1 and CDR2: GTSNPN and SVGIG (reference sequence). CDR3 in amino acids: CLALAGVEQFF. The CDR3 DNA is TGTTTAGCGCTAGCGGGAGTGGAGCAGTTCTTC.

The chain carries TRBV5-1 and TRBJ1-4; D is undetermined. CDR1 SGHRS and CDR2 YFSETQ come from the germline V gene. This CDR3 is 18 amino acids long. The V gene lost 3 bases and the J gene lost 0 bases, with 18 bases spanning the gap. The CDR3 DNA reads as TGCGCCAGCAGCTCTGTCGGGTCAGCCCATGCAACTAATGAAAAACTGTTTTTT. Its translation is CASSSVGSAHATNEKLFF.

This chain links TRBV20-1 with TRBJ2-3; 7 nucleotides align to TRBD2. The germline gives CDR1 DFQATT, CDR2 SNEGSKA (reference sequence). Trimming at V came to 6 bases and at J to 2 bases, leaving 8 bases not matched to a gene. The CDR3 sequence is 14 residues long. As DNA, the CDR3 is TGCAGTGCCCCACTCCTAGCGGACACAGATACGCAGTATTTT. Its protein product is CSAPLLADTDTQYF.

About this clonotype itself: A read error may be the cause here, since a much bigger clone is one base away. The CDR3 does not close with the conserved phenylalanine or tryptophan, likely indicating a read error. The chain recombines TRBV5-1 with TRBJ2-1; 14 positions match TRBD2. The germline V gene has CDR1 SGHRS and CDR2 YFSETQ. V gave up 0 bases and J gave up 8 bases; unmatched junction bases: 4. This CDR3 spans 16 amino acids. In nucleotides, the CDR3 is TGCGCCAGCAGCTTGGGGGGACTAGCGGGAGCCTATGAGCAGTTCTCC. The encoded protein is CASSLGGLAGAYEQFS.

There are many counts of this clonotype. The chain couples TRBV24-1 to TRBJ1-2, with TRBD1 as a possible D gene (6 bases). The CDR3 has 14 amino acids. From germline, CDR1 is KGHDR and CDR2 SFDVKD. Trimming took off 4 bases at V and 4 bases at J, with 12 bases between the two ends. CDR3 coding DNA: TGTGCCACCAGTGAAACTGGACAGACCTATGGCTACACCTTC. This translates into CATSETGQTYGYTF.

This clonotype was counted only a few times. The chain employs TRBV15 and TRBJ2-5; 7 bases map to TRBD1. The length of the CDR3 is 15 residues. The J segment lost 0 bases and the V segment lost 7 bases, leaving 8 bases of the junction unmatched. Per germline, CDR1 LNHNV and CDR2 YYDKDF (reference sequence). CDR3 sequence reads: CATIERDSYQETQYF. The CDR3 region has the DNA TGTGCCACCATCGAACGGGACAGCTACCAAGAGACCCAGTACTTC.

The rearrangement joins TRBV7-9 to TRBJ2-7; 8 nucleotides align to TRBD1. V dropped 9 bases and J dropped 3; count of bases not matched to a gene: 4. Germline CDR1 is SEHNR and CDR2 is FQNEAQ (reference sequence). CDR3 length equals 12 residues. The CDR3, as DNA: TGTGCCAGTACAACAGGGGGCTACGAGCAGTACTTC. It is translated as CASTTGGYEQYF.

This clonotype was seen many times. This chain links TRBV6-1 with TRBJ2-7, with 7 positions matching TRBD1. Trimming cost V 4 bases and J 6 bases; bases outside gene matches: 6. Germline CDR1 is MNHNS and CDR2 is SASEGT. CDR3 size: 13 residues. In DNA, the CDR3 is TGTGCCAGCAGTGTAACAGGGGCTGCCGAGCAGTACGTC. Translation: CASSVTGAAEQYV.

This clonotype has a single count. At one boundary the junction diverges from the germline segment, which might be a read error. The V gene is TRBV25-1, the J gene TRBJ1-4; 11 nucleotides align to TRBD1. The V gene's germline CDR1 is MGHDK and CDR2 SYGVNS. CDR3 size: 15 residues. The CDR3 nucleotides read TGTGCCAACAGTGATTCCGGGACAGGGGGTGAAAAACTGTTTTTT. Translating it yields CANSDSGTGGEKLFF.

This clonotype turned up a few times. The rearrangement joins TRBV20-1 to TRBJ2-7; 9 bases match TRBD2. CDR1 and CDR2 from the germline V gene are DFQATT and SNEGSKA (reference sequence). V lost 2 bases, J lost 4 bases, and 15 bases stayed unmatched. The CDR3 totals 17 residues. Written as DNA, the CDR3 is TGCAGTGCTAGACCCCTTTTTGGCGGGAGGGGCGTATACGAGCAGTACTTC. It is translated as CSARPLFGGRGVYEQYF.